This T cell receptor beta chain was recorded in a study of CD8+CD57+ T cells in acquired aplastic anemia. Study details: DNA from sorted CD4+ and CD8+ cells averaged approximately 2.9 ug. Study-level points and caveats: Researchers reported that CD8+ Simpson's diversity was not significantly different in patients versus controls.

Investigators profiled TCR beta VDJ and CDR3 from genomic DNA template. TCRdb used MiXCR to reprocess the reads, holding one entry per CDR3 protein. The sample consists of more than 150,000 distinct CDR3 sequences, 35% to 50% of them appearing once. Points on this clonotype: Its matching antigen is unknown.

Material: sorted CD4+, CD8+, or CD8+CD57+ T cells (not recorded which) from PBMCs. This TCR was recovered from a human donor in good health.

The CDR3 region is CSVEVGGADTQYF. Here the CDR3 DNA reads TGCAGCGTTGAAGTAGGGGGGGCAGATACGCAGTATTTT. V gene TRBV29-1 combines with J gene TRBJ2-3, with D maybe TRBD2 (7 bases). V dropped 1 base and J dropped 4 bases, with 9 bases sitting between them. The germline V gene has CDR1 SQVTM and CDR2 ANQGSEA. The CDR3 length is 13 residues.